This TCR beta chain was sequenced during a study of regulatory T cells in long-lasting Graves disease. The time point denotes: newly diagnosed GD, antithyroid drugs for less than 3 months. PBMC-extracted RNA yielded the TCR library. iRepertoire HTBI primers and Arm-PCR of CDR3 regions built TCR beta libraries. From the multiplex PCR reads, TCRdb called clonotypes with MiXCR, one entry per CDR3 protein. The profile shows 300,000 to 400,000 distinct CDR3 sequences, over 15% of them singletons. Germline V gene sequence: CDR1 LGHDT, CDR2 YNNKEL (reference sequence). V dropped 2 bases and J dropped 7 bases, with 12 bases sitting between them. The CDR3 spans 14 residues. Ten or more counts support this clonotype. These data also featured in a second study, about T cells in Graves' hyperthyroidism and ophthalmopathy. That source notes: Initially, a first-round RT-PCR of the TCR CDR3 employed the HTBI primer set.

This rearrangement joins TRBV3-1 to TRBJ1-5, with no clear D. This TCR came from a middle-aged man with Graves disease. This sample comprised peripheral blood mononuclear cells (PBMCs), obtained at new diagnosis, from a patient treated with antithyroid drugs. CDR3 amino acids: CASSQTRGRQPQHF. The CDR3 region has the DNA TGTGCCAGCAGCCAAACCCGAGGGCGACAGCCCCAGCATTTT.